This entry lists 15 T cell receptor beta chains sequenced from one sample in a study of OX40 agonist ivuxolimab in advanced cancers. Produced via immunoSEQ multiplex PCR; TCRdb's table is partial and in-frame only. The data show under 55,000 clones, about nine tenths seen once. The sequenced sample was CD4+ or CD8+ T cells sorted from blood, obtained in a trial of the OX40 agonist ivuxolimab. The receptors derive from an adult with an advanced solid tumor such as melanoma, head and neck, liver or kidney cancer.

V gene TRBV14 combines with J gene TRBJ1-1; a possible D gene is TRBD1 (5 bases). V was pared by 6 bases and J by 2 bases, with 16 bases between. The CDR3 is made up of 15 amino acids. CDR1 SGHDN and CDR2 FVKESK come from the germline V gene. CDR3 DNA sequence: TGTGCCAGCAGTATCGGGGCCGGAAGTAACACTGAAGCTTTCTTT. Encoded protein: CASSIGAGSNTEAFF.

This chain links TRBV18 with TRBJ1-1; no clear D. Germline loops: CDR1 KGHSH, CDR2 LQKENI. The CDR3 totals 17 residues. V lost 0 bases and J 0 bases, leaving 14 bases between the germline ends. The CDR3 DNA is TGTGCCAGCTCACCACCGAACGGGGTGGGGTTGAACACTGAAGCTTTCTTT. Amino acids: CASSPPNGVGLNTEAFF.

V gene TRBV5-1 combines with J gene TRBJ1-4; D is ambiguous. The V gene lost 4 bases and the J gene lost 0 bases, with 10 bases spanning the gap. CDR3 length: 15 amino acids. Germline CDR1 reads SGHRS; CDR2 reads YFSETQ. The CDR3 DNA reads TGCGCCAGCAGCGGGGAAGCCACAACTAATGAAAAACTGTTTTTT. Protein product: CASSGEATTNEKLFF.

This chain joins TRBV6-6 and TRBJ2-7; possible D gene TRBD2, 7 bases. V gave up 5 bases and J gave up 4 bases, with 18 bases separating them. CDR3 length equals 15 residues. Looked up from germline, CDR1 is MNHNY and CDR2 is SVGAGI (reference sequence). The DNA for the CDR3 is TGTGCCAGCAGTCCGCTAGGGAGGGGGAGGTACGAGCAGTACTTC. It specifies CASSPLGRGRYEQYF.

The chain carries TRBV18 and TRBJ2-5; D unresolved. The CDR3 spans 15 residues. Germline values: CDR1 KGHSH, CDR2 LQKENI. The V end was cut by 4 bases, the J end by 2 bases, with 14 bases between. Written as DNA, the CDR3 is TGTGCCAGCTCACAGATCCTTCGTTCTCAAGAGACCCAGTACTTC. Its translation is CASSQILRSQETQYF. Drawing the rest from reference TRBV18 and TRBJ2-5, the complete variable domain is NAGVMQNPRHLVRRRGQEARLRCSPMKGHSHVYWYRQLPEEGLKFMVYLQKENIIDESGMPKERFSAEFPKEGPSILRIQQVVRGDSAAYFCASSQILRSQETQYFGPGTRLLVL.

The chain is built from TRBV30 and TRBJ1-5; a weak D match, TRBD1 (6 bases). CDR3 length: 14 amino acids. The V end was cut by 2 bases, the J end by 6 bases, with 14 bases between. Germline-derived CDR1 and CDR2 are GTSNPN and SVGIG (reference sequence). The DNA of the CDR3 is TGTGCCTGGAGTTTTACAGGGCCCGGTCAGCCCCAGCATTTT. Translation: CAWSFTGPGQPQHF.

The CDR3 DNA reads as TGTGCCAGCAGTGAAACGATCGAGCAGTACTTC. Protein sequence: CASSETIEQYF. The rearrangement uses TRBV6-1 and TRBJ2-7, with D uncertain. This CDR3 spans 11 amino acids. V was pared by 2 bases and J by 6 bases, with 5 bases between. Germline V gives CDR1 MNHNS, CDR2 SASEGT.

This chain links TRBV10-3 with TRBJ1-4; a weak D match, TRBD1 (6 bases). The germline V gene encodes CDR1 ENHRY and CDR2 SYGVKD. V lost 4 bases to trimming and J lost 8 bases, with 23 bases between them. The CDR3 length is 17 residues. CDR3 bases: TGTGCCATCAGTGTCGTTGAGGTACAGGGCTCTGGAGAAAAACTGTTTTTT. Protein product: CAISVVEVQGSGEKLFF.

In DNA, the CDR3 is TGTGCTAGTGGTTTGCACGGGGGGGCCAACCAAGAGACCCAGTACTTC. Its protein is CASGLHGGANQETQYF. The rearrangement joins TRBV12-5 to TRBJ2-5; 8 positions agree with TRBD2. Germline CDR1 reads LGHNT; CDR2 reads FRNRAP. The trim removed 2 bases at V and 0 bases at J, leaving 5 bases unmatched. The CDR3 loop spans 16 amino acids.

This chain uses TRBV13 with TRBJ1-6; 9 bases fit TRBD1. The CDR3 is made up of 14 amino acids. J was trimmed by 8 bases and V by 2 bases; bases with no gene match: 1. The V gene's germline CDR1 is PRHDT and CDR2 FYEKMQ (reference sequence). The CDR3 region is CASSLRTGDSPLHF. The CDR3 DNA is TGTGCCAGCAGCTTAAGGACAGGGGATTCACCCCTCCACTTT.

This rearrangement joins TRBV7-2 to TRBJ1-1; possible D gene TRBD1, 6 bases. The CDR3 sequence is 14 residues long. V lost 1 base and J lost 2, with 8 bases in between. CDR1 and CDR2 from the germline V gene are SGHTA and FQGNSA. The CDR3 region has the DNA TGTGCCAGCAGCTTAGGGGGGGGCAACACTGAAGCTTTCTTT. This gives the protein CASSLGGGNTEAFF.

The chain recombines TRBV7-9 with TRBJ2-3; D is ambiguous. The CDR3 runs to 15 residues. V was pared by 0 bases and J by 6 bases, with 13 bases between. CDR1 and CDR2 from the germline V gene are SEHNR and FQNEAQ (reference sequence). The CDR3 nucleotides read TGTGCCAGCAGCTTAGCGGTCCAGGCCCCGGATACGCAGTATTTT. It encodes CASSLAVQAPDTQYF.

This chain joins TRBV19 and TRBJ1-3, with D uncertain. Germline V CDR1 and CDR2: LNHDA, SQIVND (reference sequence). This CDR3 is built from 16 residues. V lost 6 bases, J lost 0 bases, and 15 bases lay in between. Here the CDR3 reads CASRVRESDSGNTIYF. Here the CDR3 DNA reads TGTGCCAGTAGAGTCCGGGAGAGCGACTCTGGAAACACCATATATTTT.

The J gene is TRBJ1-5, the V gene TRBV10-3; D might be TRBD1 (6 bases). Looked up from germline, CDR1 is ENHRY and CDR2 is SYGVKD. This CDR3 spans 14 amino acids. The V end lost 8 bases, the J end lost 1 base, and 12 bases lay between the germline ends. The CDR3, as DNA: TGTGCCATCCGGGGGGGCGCGAGCAATCAGCCCCAGCATTTT. Amino acids: CAIRGGASNQPQHF.

This rearrangement joins TRBV10-1 to TRBJ1-1; D gene unclear. With 0 bases removed from V and 4 bases from J, the gap between germline ends came to 6 bases. This CDR3 is 13 amino acids long. Germline V gives CDR1 WNHNN, CDR2 SYGVQD (reference sequence). The DNA for the CDR3 is TGCGCCAGCAGTGAGTCCCTGGGCACTGAAGCTTTCTTT. Its protein is CASSESLGTEAFF.